Listed below are T cell receptor beta chains from one sample, sequenced in a study of cytomegalovirus exposure and HLA in healthy donors. TCRdb's table, derived via immunoSEQ multiplex PCR, lists solely in-frame clones and lacks some. The sample shows 110,000 to 150,000 clones, about 80% of them seen only once. The sequencing input was PBMCs. These receptor sequences come from a male donor in good health and CMV-seronegative. Each CDR3 is given with its conserved first and last residue. D genes are given only for firm matches. Some rows mark clone size as missing; the rest say once, few, many or name a class of expanded clone.

size,length,J,D,V,DNA,CDR3
NA,15,TRBJ1-3,NA,TRBV7-9,TGTGCCAGCAGCCTAGACGCTACCTGGGGAAACACCATATATTTT,CASSLDATWGNTIYF
NA,11,TRBJ1-1,NA,TRBV28,TGTGCCAGCAGTCCCGGGTTGGGAGCTTTCTTT,CASSPGLGAFF
once,20,TRBJ2-6,NA,TRBV28,TGTGCCAGCAGTGGGAGTCCGCATCCTCCGGGATTCTCTGGGGCCAACGTCCTGACTTTC,CASSGSPHPPGFSGANVLTF
NA,13,TRBJ1-1,TRBD1,TRBV6-5,TGTGCCAGCAGCGTTGACAGGGACACTGAAGCTTTCTTT,CASSVDRDTEAFF
NA,13,TRBJ1-4,NA,TRBV29-1,TGCAGCGTTCGGCAGGCTGGCAATGAAAAACTGTTTTTT,CSVRQAGNEKLFF
NA,16,TRBJ2-5,TRBD2,TRBV9,TGTGCCAGCAGCGTAGCTAGCGGGGGGGCTGGAGAGACCCAGTACTTC,CASSVASGGAGETQYF
NA,15,TRBJ1-1,NA,TRBV6-5,TGTGCCAGCAGTTTTTCCACGGACAGTAGGACTGAAGCTTTCTTT,CASSFSTDSRTEAFF
NA,20,TRBJ2-6,TRBD1,TRBV4-3,TGCGCCAGCAGCCGCGACTTCCTCGGGACAGGGATCTCTGGGGCCAACGTCCTGACTTTC,CASSRDFLGTGISGANVLTF
few,13,TRBJ1-4,NA,TRBV11-2,TGTGCCAGCAGCGGAGTAACTAATGAAAAACTGTTTTTT,CASSGVTNEKLFF
NA,13,TRBJ1-1,NA,TRBV7-2,TGTGCCAGCAGCAGCCTGGAGGGGAGGATGGCTTTCTTT,CASSSLEGRMAFF
NA,15,TRBJ1-2,NA,TRBV4-3,TGCGCCAGCAGCCAAGTGGGAAGGGGTAACTATGGCTACACCTTC,CASSQVGRGNYGYTF
NA,15,TRBJ2-1,TRBD2,TRBV5-4,TGTGCCAGCAGCTTGCGTGGTAGCGGGATAAATGAGCAGTTCTTC,CASSLRGSGINEQFF
NA,12,TRBJ2-1,NA,TRBV7-9,TGTGCCAGCAGCTTAGGAGACAATGAGCAGTTCTTC,CASSLGDNEQFF
NA,13,TRBJ1-1,TRBD1,TRBV28,TGTGCCAGCAGTGTGACAGGGGAGACTGAAGCTTTCTTT,CASSVTGETEAFF
NA,13,TRBJ2-1,NA,TRBV9,TGTGCCAGCAGCGTAACAGCCTCCGATGGGCAGTTCTTC,CASSVTASDGQFF
NA,15,TRBJ1-6,TRBD1,TRBV18,TGTGCCAGCTCACCACTGGACAGGAATAATTCACCCCTCCACTTT,CASSPLDRNNSPLHF
NA,14,TRBJ1-2,TRBD1,TRBV7-2,TGTGCCAGCAGCCCCCGACAGGGATCGTGGGGCTACACCTTC,CASSPRQGSWGYTF
once,15,TRBJ1-4,NA,TRBV27,TGTGCCAGCAGTTTAGGTGGGGAGTTCCGTGAAAAACTGTTTTTT,CASSLGGEFREKLFF
NA,14,TRBJ2-3,NA,TRBV6-1,TGTGCCAGCTTTATGGGGGACTCCACAGATACGCAGTATTTT,CASFMGDSTDTQYF
NA,13,TRBJ2-1,NA,TRBV6-6,TGTGCCAGCAGTTACTCCGGGAGCAATGAGCAGTTCTTC,CASSYSGSNEQFF
NA,13,TRBJ2-5,TRBD2,TRBV7-2,TGTGCCAGCAGGGACCCGGGAGGGAAGACCCAGTACTTC,CASRDPGGKTQYF
NA,14,TRBJ1-1,NA,TRBV30,TGTGCCTGGAGTGTTAGCCGGGAGGGCACTGAAGCTTTCTTT,CAWSVSREGTEAFF
NA,15,TRBJ2-7,TRBD1,TRBV7-9,TGTGCCAGCAGCTTGTCCGGACAGGGGGCTGGCGAGCAGTACTTC,CASSLSGQGAGEQYF
once,12,TRBJ1-1,NA,TRBV27,TGTGCCAGCAGTTCAGATTACACTGAAGCTTTCTTT,CASSSDYTEAFF
NA,15,TRBJ2-7,TRBD1,TRBV5-1,TGCGCCAGCAGCGGCGGACAGGTCGACCGCTACGAGCAGTACTTC,CASSGGQVDRYEQYF
NA,17,TRBJ1-3,NA,TRBV19,TGTGCCAGCCGACCATTAACAGGGCTTTCTAGGGGAAACACCATATATTTT,CASRPLTGLSRGNTIYF
NA,15,TRBJ2-7,TRBD1,TRBV15,TGTGCCACCAGCAGACGACAGGGGGTGATCTACGAGCAGTACTTC,CATSRRQGVIYEQYF
NA,14,TRBJ2-1,NA,TRBV6-5,TGTGCCACCGGGGAGCGAGGGGGGGTCAGAGAGCAGTTCTTC,CATGERGGVREQFF
NA,15,TRBJ2-5,NA,TRBV27,TGTGCCAGCAGTTTAGACGGCGGACGGGGAGAGACCCAGTACTTC,CASSLDGGRGETQYF
NA,16,TRBJ2-3,TRBD2,TRBV5-1,TGCGCCAGCAGCGCCATACTAGCGGGCGCCACAGATACGCAGTATTTT,CASSAILAGATDTQYF
NA,14,TRBJ1-1,TRBD1,TRBV6-6,TGTGCCAGCAGCATGGGGACAGGGGGCACTGAAGCTTTCTTT,CASSMGTGGTEAFF
NA,13,TRBJ1-1,TRBD1,TRBV5-5,TGTGCCAGCAGCTCGTATCAGGGGGCGGAAGCTTTCTTT,CASSSYQGAEAFF
NA,10,TRBJ1-1,TRBD1,TRBV20-1,TGCAGTCCTGGGGACAGGGATTCTTTCTTT,CSPGDRDSFF
NA,17,TRBJ1-6,NA,TRBV7-8,TGTGCCAGCAGCTTAGAGGCTGGGGGCGCCTATAATTCACCCCTCCACTTT,CASSLEAGGAYNSPLHF
NA,15,TRBJ1-2,TRBD1,TRBV4-3,TGCGCCAGCAGGGAATCCAGGGGGCTTAACTATGGCTACACCTTC,CASRESRGLNYGYTF
NA,15,TRBJ2-2,NA,TRBV18,TGTGCCAGCTCATCGGGACTCACGAACACCGGGGAGCTGTTTTTT,CASSSGLTNTGELFF